This T cell receptor beta chain appears in the sequencing data of a study of blood T cell repertoires in COVID-19. Recovery meant two consecutive negative NP/OP PCR tests, professional clearance, or resolved symptoms. The germline V gene has CDR1 LNHDA and CDR2 SQIVND (reference sequence). Trimming at V came to 5 bases and at J to 6 bases, leaving 6 bases not matched to a gene. The CDR3 length is 14 residues. Assay: immunoSEQ multiplex PCR; the TCRdb copy retains only in-frame clones and omits some. The sample has about 150,000 clones; around 81% are singletons. Input material: PBMCs or T cells enriched from blood (not recorded which). J is TRBJ1-5 and V is TRBV19; 8 bases agree with TRBD1. The TCR originated in a woman between 35 and 50 years old who had recovered from COVID-19. CDR3 sequence reads: CASSLTGDVQPQHF. In DNA form, the CDR3 reads TGTGCCAGTAGTTTGACAGGGGATGTTCAGCCCCAGCATTTT.